These 8 T cell receptor beta chains came from one sample sequenced in a study of Ad26.COV2.S vaccination and SARS-CoV-2 variants. Clones were read by immunoSEQ multiplex PCR, and TCRdb kept only the in-frame ones, dropping some. The sample contains hundreds of thousands of clones, roughly 94% of which appear only once. Sample: peripheral blood, taken after recovery from COVID-19. The source is a human donor who had recovered from COVID-19.

The chain recombines TRBV9 with TRBJ2-1; D gene uncertain. CDR3 size: 13 residues. Trimming removed 0 bases at V and 8 bases at J, with 9 bases between. Per germline, CDR1 SGDLS and CDR2 YYNGEE. The CDR3: CASSVAGVDEQFF. CDR3 bases: TGTGCCAGCAGCGTAGCGGGTGTGGATGAGCAGTTCTTC.

This sequence joins TRBV6-1 and TRBJ1-5; D remains ambiguous. The germline gives CDR1 MNHNS, CDR2 SASEGT. This CDR3 has 15 amino acids. The V and J ends lost 2 bases and 0 bases respectively, with 8 bases between them. The CDR3 spells CASSELTYSNQPQHF. The CDR3 DNA follows: TGTGCCAGCAGTGAACTGACATATAGCAATCAGCCCCAGCATTTT.

The J gene is TRBJ2-4, the V gene TRBV13, with no clear D. Germline values: CDR1 PRHDT, CDR2 FYEKMQ (reference sequence). V was clipped by 2 bases and J by 5 bases, with 4 bases between them. This CDR3 has 12 residues. CDR3 sequence reads: CASSLSQNIQYF. CDR3 bases: TGTGCCAGCAGCTTATCCCAAAACATTCAGTACTTC.

The chain recombines TRBV7-6 with TRBJ2-2, with a weak D call TRBD2 (5 bases). V was clipped by 11 bases and J by 5 bases, with 12 bases between them. The CDR3 is made up of 12 amino acids. Germline V lookup: CDR1 SGHVS, CDR2 FNYEAQ. The CDR3 nucleotides read TGTGCCGGGAGCTTCCTAACCGGGGAGCTGTTTTTT. Translation gives CAGSFLTGELFF.

The chain carries TRBV6-6 and TRBJ2-2, with a possible D match to TRBD1 (5 bases). V lost 5 bases and J 2 bases, leaving 21 bases between the germline ends. The CDR3 runs to 18 residues. The germline gives CDR1 MNHNY, CDR2 SVGAGI (reference sequence). The CDR3 protein is CASSRNTGRAPNTGELFF. Here the CDR3 DNA reads TGTGCCAGCAGTCGAAATACCGGCAGGGCCCCCAACACCGGGGAGCTGTTTTTT.

The chain uses TRBV9 and TRBJ1-1, with D possibly TRBD1 on 6 matching bases. This CDR3 has 14 residues. The germline CDR1 and CDR2 sequences are SGDLS and YYNGEE. The V gene lost 3 bases and the J gene lost 1 base, with 10 bases spanning the gap. The CDR3 DNA sequence: TGTGCCAGCAGCGCGTCACAGGGGAACACTGAAGCTTTCTTT. This encodes CASSASQGNTEAFF.

V is TRBV3-1 (or the pseudogene TRBV3-2) and J is TRBJ2-7, with 7 positions matching TRBD1. This CDR3 has 17 residues. From germline, CDR1 is LGHDT and CDR2 YNNKEL (reference sequence). V lost 4 bases, J lost 2 bases, and 14 bases stayed unmatched. In DNA, the CDR3 is TGTGCCAGCAGCCCTAATACGGGACAGAAATTTCCCTACGAGCAGTACTTC. Amino acid sequence: CASSPNTGQKFPYEQYF.

The chain combines TRBV28 with TRBJ1-5; TRBD1 agrees at 7 bases. The germline V gene has CDR1 MDHEN and CDR2 SYDVKM. The length of the CDR3 is 15 residues. J was trimmed by 5 bases and V by 4 bases; bases with no gene match: 8. The CDR3, as DNA: TGTGCCAGCAGTTCCAACAGGGGACGTGATCAGCCCCAGCATTTT. It translates to CASSSNRGRDQPQHF.